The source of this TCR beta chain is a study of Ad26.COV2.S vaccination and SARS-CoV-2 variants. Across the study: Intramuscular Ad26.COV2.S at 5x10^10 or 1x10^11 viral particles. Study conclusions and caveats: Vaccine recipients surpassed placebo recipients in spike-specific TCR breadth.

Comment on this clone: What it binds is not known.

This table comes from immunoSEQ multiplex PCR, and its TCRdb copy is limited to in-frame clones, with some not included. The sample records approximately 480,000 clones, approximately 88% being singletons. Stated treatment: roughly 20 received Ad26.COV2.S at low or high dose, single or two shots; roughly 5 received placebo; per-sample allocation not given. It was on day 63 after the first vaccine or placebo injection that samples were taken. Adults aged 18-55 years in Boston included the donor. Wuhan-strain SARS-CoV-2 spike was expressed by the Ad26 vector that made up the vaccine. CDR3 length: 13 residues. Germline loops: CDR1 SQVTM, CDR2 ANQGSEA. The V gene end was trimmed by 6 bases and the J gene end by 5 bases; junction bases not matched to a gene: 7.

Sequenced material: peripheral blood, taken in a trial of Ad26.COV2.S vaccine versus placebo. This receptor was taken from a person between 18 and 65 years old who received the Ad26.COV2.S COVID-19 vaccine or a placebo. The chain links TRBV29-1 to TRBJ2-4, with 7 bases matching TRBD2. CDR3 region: CSVRGRAQNIQYF. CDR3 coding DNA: TGCAGCGTGAGAGGGAGGGCCCAAAACATTCAGTACTTC.